These 17 T cell receptor beta chains share one sample of origin, sequenced in a study of cytomegalovirus exposure and HLA in healthy donors. PCR involved 60 Vbeta and 13 Jbeta primers. Profiled with immunoSEQ multiplex PCR; TCRdb holds only in-frame clones, not every one. Among about 150,000 clones listed, 60% to 85% were seen once. Sample: PBMCs. The receptors were gathered from a woman aged 40 to 50 in good health and CMV-seronegative.

This chain joins TRBV5-1 and TRBJ1-5; D gene uncertain. Germline V gives CDR1 SGHRS, CDR2 YFSETQ. This CDR3 has 13 residues. Trimming pared 1 base from V and 4 bases from J, leaving 6 bases between. The CDR3: CASSLHGNQPQHF. In DNA, the CDR3 is TGCGCCAGCAGCTTGCACGGGAATCAGCCCCAGCATTTT.

The chain combines TRBV7-9 with TRBJ2-2; D is perhaps TRBD2 (5 bases). Germline V gene lookup returns CDR1 SEHNR and CDR2 FQNEAQ (reference sequence). The V end was cut by 1 base, the J end by 13 bases, with 13 bases between. The CDR3 consists of 13 residues. CDR3 residues: CASSLEAPGGLFF. The CDR3 region has the DNA TGTGCCAGCAGCTTAGAGGCACCCGGAGGGCTGTTTTTT.

The V call is TRBV11-3, the J call TRBJ2-1, with 12 bases that match TRBD2. The CDR3 runs 15 residues. V shed 4 bases and J 10 bases; nucleotides not matched to a gene: 8. CDR1 and CDR2 (germline): SGHNT, YENEEA. This chain's CDR3 is CASSSGLAGSGEQFF. CDR3 sequence (DNA): TGTGCCAGCAGCTCAGGACTAGCGGGAAGTGGGGAGCAGTTCTTC.

J is TRBJ2-1 and V is TRBV7-2; D may be TRBD2 (6 bases). Trimming took 5 bases from V and 9 from J, leaving 20 bases between them. Germline V gene lookup returns CDR1 SGHTA and CDR2 FQGNSA. The length of the CDR3 is 15 residues. CDR3 nucleotide sequence: TGTGCCAGCAGCCCCATTCCGGAGGGGTGGGGTGAGCAGTTCTTC. As protein: CASSPIPEGWGEQFF. The complete variable domain, with remaining parts taken from reference TRBV7-2 and TRBJ2-1, reads GAGVSQSPSNKVTEKGKDVELRCDPISGHTALYWYRQSLGQGLEFLIYFQGNSAPDKSGLPSDRFSAERTGGSVSTLTIQRTQQEDSAVYLCASSPIPEGWGEQFFGPGTRLTVL.

This clone was counted once. V is TRBV29-1 and J is TRBJ1-1, with D maybe TRBD1 (5 bases). The germline V gene has CDR1 SQVTM and CDR2 ANQGSEA. Trimming pared 2 bases from V and 4 bases from J, leaving 11 bases between. There are 13 residues in the CDR3. The CDR3 protein is CSVESGITTEAFF. The CDR3 coding sequence is TGCAGCGTTGAATCAGGGATTACCACTGAAGCTTTCTTT.

The rearrangement joins TRBV11-3 to TRBJ2-7; 7 bases fit TRBD1. This CDR3 region has 16 residues. CDR1 SGHNT and CDR2 YENEEA come from the germline V gene. The J segment lost 7 bases and the V segment lost 5 bases, leaving 17 bases of the junction unmatched. The CDR3 sequence: CASSPLWAQGMWEQYF. CDR3 bases: TGTGCCAGCAGCCCATTGTGGGCACAGGGGATGTGGGAGCAGTACTTC.

The chain joins TRBV6-5 to TRBJ2-2, with 7 bases that match TRBD2. V shed 7 bases, J shed 4 bases, and the junction held 0 bases outside the gene matches. The germline V gene has CDR1 MNHEY and CDR2 SVGAGI. This CDR3 spans 12 amino acids. Here the CDR3 reads CASTSGTGELFF. CDR3 coding DNA: TGTGCCAGCACTAGCGGCACCGGGGAGCTGTTTTTT.

The chain uses TRBV7-9 and TRBJ2-4; tentative D call: TRBD2 (5 bases). Germline CDR1 is SEHNR and CDR2 is FQNEAQ (reference sequence). The ends were cut back, 5 bases at V and 0 bases at J, with 14 bases in the middle. CDR3 length equals 16 residues. The CDR3, as DNA: TGTGCCAGCAGCCCTCGGGAACTCCTAGCCAAAAACATTCAGTACTTC. Translated: CASSPRELLAKNIQYF.

The genes are TRBV6-1 and TRBJ2-1; D is ambiguous. The CDR3 consists of 14 residues. CDR1 and CDR2 (germline): MNHNS, SASEGT. V lost 0 bases and J lost 5, with 8 bases in between. The CDR3 DNA follows: TGTGCCAGCAGTGAAGCGCGAGCCGACAATGAGCAGTTCTTC. Its translation is CASSEARADNEQFF.

The chain is built from TRBV5-1 and TRBJ2-7; possibly TRBD2 for D (6 bases). Germline V gene sequence: CDR1 SGHRS, CDR2 YFSETQ. The V end lost 4 bases, the J end lost 1 base, and 12 bases lay between the germline ends. The CDR3 is 14 residues long. CDR3 DNA sequence: TGCGCCAGCAGCCCGGGACTCCTGTCCTACGAGCAGTACTTC. Translated, it gives CASSPGLLSYEQYF.

The V call is TRBV15, the J call TRBJ2-1, with TRBD2 identical over 8 bases. CDR3 size: 16 residues. Germline assignment: CDR1 LNHNV and CDR2 YYDKDF (reference sequence). V trimming: 3 bases; J trimming: 6 bases; junction bases outside the gene matches: 10. In DNA, the CDR3 is TGTGCCACCAGCAGCAGAGGGCGGGGGGTAAGCAATGAGCAGTTCTTC. This codes for CATSSRGRGVSNEQFF.

J is TRBJ2-3 and V is TRBV10-2; TRBD2 matches at 9 bases. The junction had 4 bases not matched to a gene; V was cut back by 4 bases and J by 14 bases. CDR3 length: 11 residues. Germline assignment: CDR1 WSHSY and CDR2 SAAADI. CDR3 sequence reads: CASSVAGDWYF. As DNA, the CDR3 is TGCGCCAGCAGTGTAGCGGGGGATTGGTATTTT.

This clone showed up just a few times. Other nucleotide sequences from this sample produce the same CDR3. V and J are TRBV6-1 and TRBJ2-7, with 9 bases that match TRBD1. The trim removed 1 base at V and 4 bases at J, leaving 2 bases unmatched. The CDR3 covers 14 residues. CDR1 and CDR2 from the germline V gene are MNHNS and SASEGT. The CDR3 DNA follows: TGTGCCAGCAGTGAAGGGACAGGGGAGTACGAGCAGTACTTC. Its translation: CASSEGTGEYEQYF.

The chain employs TRBV5-6 and TRBJ1-3; weak D call: TRBD1 (6 bases). Germline V CDR1 and CDR2: SGHDT, YYEEEE. V lost 3 bases and J 0 bases, leaving 10 bases between the germline ends. This CDR3 contains 15 residues. CDR3 bases: TGTGCCAGCAGCTATGACAGGTACTCTGGAAACACCATATATTTT. Protein sequence: CASSYDRYSGNTIYF.

This chain uses TRBV7-9 with TRBJ2-3; D might be TRBD2 (5 bases). The germline V gene has CDR1 SEHNR and CDR2 FQNEAQ (reference sequence). V lost 6 bases and J lost 5, with 15 bases in between. The CDR3 is made up of 14 amino acids. Here the CDR3 reads CASSRAESGDTQYF. DNA of the CDR3: TGTGCCAGCAGTCGAGCGGAGTCGGGAGATACGCAGTATTTT.

V is TRBV6-4 and J is TRBJ1-1, with D maybe TRBD1 (6 bases). V was shortened by 2 bases and J by 4 bases, with 11 bases between the two germline ends. From germline, CDR1 is MRHNA and CDR2 SNTAGT. This CDR3 comprises 14 residues. CDR3 sequence: CASSDPEGGTEAFF. CDR3 bases: TGTGCCAGCAGTGACCCAGAAGGGGGCACTGAAGCTTTCTTT.

The CDR3 loop reads CASSFGQDYEQYF. Here the CDR3 DNA reads TGTGCCAGCAGTTTTGGACAAGACTACGAGCAGTACTTC. J is TRBJ2-7 and V is TRBV6-5; a possible D gene is TRBD1 (5 bases). The length of the CDR3 is 13 residues. V lost 4 bases and J lost 3, with 10 bases in between. The germline gives CDR1 MNHEY, CDR2 SVGAGI.